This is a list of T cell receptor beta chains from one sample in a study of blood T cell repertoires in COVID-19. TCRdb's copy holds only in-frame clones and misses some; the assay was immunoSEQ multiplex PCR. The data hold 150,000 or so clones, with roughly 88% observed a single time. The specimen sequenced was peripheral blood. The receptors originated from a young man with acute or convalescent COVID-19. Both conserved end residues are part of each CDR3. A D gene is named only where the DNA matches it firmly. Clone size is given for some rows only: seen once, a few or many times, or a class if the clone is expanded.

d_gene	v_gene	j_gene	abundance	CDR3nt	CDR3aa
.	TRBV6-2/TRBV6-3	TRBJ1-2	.	TGTGCCAGCAGTCTCCGGGGGAGCTATGGCTACACCTTC	CASSLRGSYGYTF
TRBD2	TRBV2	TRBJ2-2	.	TGTGCCAGCAGCCCGGGACTAGCGGGAGGCAACACCGGGGAGCTGTTTTTT	CASSPGLAGGNTGELFF
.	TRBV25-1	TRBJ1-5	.	TGTGCCAGCAGTGAAACAGGGTTGGGCAATCAGCCCCAGCATTTT	CASSETGLGNQPQHF
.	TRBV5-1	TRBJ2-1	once	TGCGCCAGCAGCTTGGGACCGGGGTCCTACAATGAGCAGTTCTTC	CASSLGPGSYNEQFF
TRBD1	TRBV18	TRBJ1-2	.	TGTGCCAGCTCATCGGGGACAGGGGGCGGCTATGGCTACACCTTC	CASSSGTGGGYGYTF
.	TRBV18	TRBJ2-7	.	TGTGCCAGCTCACCTGTACAGGGTTCCTACGAGCAGTACTTC	CASSPVQGSYEQYF
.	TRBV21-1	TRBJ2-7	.	TGTGCCAGCAGCAAAGAGTATACAGGGGCGGGCGACGAGCAGTACTTC	CASSKEYTGAGDEQYF
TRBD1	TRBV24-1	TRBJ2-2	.	TGTGCCACCAGTGCGATCCCCGGACAGGGGGCGGGCGACACCGGGGAGCTGTTTTTT	CATSAIPGQGAGDTGELFF
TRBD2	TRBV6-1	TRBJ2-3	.	TGTGCCAGCAGTGTATTAGCGGGAGATGTAACAGATACGCAGTATTTT	CASSVLAGDVTDTQYF
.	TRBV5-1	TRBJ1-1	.	TGCGCCAGCATCGAACAGGGCCGGACTGAAGCTTTCTTT	CASIEQGRTEAFF
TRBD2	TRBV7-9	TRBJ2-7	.	TGTGCCAGCAGCCGTTCTCTAGCGGGAGTGGATGAGCAGTACTTC	CASSRSLAGVDEQYF
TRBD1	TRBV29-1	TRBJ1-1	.	TGCAGCGTTGAAAACAGGGGGCATAACACTGAAGCTTTCTTT	CSVENRGHNTEAFF
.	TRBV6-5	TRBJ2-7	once	TGTGCCAGCAGTTACTCGTCGGTTTTCTACGAGCAGTACTTC	CASSYSSVFYEQYF
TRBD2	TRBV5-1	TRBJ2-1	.	TGCGCCAGCAGCTTGACGGGGGGGAGCTCCTACAATGAGCAGTTCTTC	CASSLTGGSSYNEQFF
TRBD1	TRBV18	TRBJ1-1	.	TGTGCCAGCTCACAAGTTATCGGGACAGGGGTGGCGGGCACTGAAGCTTTCTTT	CASSQVIGTGVAGTEAFF
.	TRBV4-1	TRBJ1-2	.	TGCGCCAGCAGCCACCTGGCGGGGGGCCCTAACTATGGCTACACCTTC	CASSHLAGGPNYGYTF
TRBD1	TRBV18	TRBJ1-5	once	TGTGCCAGCTCGCTCAGTCCGGGACAGCGCAATCAGCCCCAGCATTTT	CASSLSPGQRNQPQHF
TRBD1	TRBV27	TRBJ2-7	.	TGTGCCAGCAGACAAAGGACGGGACAGGGCTCCTACGAGCAGTACTTC	CASRQRTGQGSYEQYF
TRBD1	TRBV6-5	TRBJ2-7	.	TGTGCCAGCACCTGGGGACAGGGCCCCTACGAGCAGTACTTC	CASTWGQGPYEQYF
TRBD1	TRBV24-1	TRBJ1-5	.	TGTGCCACCAGTGAACCTGGACAGGGCGGGAGTCAGCCCCAGCATTTT	CATSEPGQGGSQPQHF
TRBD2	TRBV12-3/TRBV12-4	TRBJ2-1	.	TGTGCCAGCATAGGACTAGAGACAAATGAGCAGTTCTTC	CASIGLETNEQFF
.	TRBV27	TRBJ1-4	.	TGTGCCAGCACCCTGGACAGACCTAATGAAAAACTGTTTTTT	CASTLDRPNEKLFF
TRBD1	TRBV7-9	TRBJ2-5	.	TGTGCCAGCAGCTCGGACAGGGGAGAGACCCAGTACTTC	CASSSDRGETQYF
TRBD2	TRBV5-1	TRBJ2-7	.	TGCGCCAGCAGGGGCATAGCGGGAGAACCCTACGAGCAGTACTTC	CASRGIAGEPYEQYF